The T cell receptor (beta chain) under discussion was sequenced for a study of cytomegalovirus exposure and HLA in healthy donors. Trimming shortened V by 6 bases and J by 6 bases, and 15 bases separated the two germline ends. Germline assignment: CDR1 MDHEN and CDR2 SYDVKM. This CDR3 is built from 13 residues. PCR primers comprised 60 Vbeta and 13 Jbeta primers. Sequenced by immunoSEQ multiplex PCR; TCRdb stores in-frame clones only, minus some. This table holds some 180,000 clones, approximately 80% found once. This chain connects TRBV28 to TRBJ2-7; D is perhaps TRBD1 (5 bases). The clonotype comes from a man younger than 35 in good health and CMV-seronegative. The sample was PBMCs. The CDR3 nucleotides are TGTGCCAGCAGGACCTTACAGACAGTCGAGCAGTACTTC. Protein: CASRTLQTVEQYF.